The 25 T cell receptor beta chains below were found in one sample sequenced in a study of CD8 T cells in ankylosing spondylitis. TCRdb reanalysed the 5' RACE reads using MiXCR and keeps one entry per CDR3 protein. Among around 490,000 distinct CDR3 sequences listed, over 4% were seen once. Their antigens are not known. Study-wide results and caveats: A TCR beta motif of several highly homologous variants seemed to mark ankylosing spondylitis blood.

The sample consisted of blood, either unsorted or a sorted T cell fraction (not recorded which). These receptors were collected from a male donor with ankylosing spondylitis.

This clonotype was observed at least ten times. This chain links TRBV5-1 with TRBJ1-1; D may be TRBD1 (5 bases). Germline V gives CDR1 SGHRS, CDR2 YFSETQ. This CDR3 region has 15 residues. Trimming removed 0 bases at V and 5 bases at J, with 14 bases between. CDR3 region: CASSLEAGRGTEAFF. CDR3 bases: TGCGCCAGCAGCTTGGAAGCAGGGAGAGGGACTGAAGCTTTCTTT.

This clonotype was found many times. The genes are TRBV7-2 and TRBJ1-2, with 11 nucleotides matching TRBD1. The CDR3 sequence is 14 residues long. Germline CDR1 reads SGHTA; CDR2 reads FQGNSA. J lost 4 bases, V lost 4 bases, and 2 bases had no gene match. DNA of the CDR3: TGTGCCAGCAGCTGGGACAGGGGGTCCTATGGCTACACCTTC. It specifies CASSWDRGSYGYTF.

On this clonotype itself: A read error may explain this, as a much larger clone is one base away. J is TRBJ2-1 and V is TRBV11-2, with D perhaps given as TRBD1 or TRBD2 (5 bases each). Looked up from germline, CDR1 is SGHAT and CDR2 is FQNNGV. The length of the CDR3 is 16 residues. The V end was cut by 3 bases, the J end by 4 bases, with 16 bases between. This chain's CDR3 is CASSFQGTYVYNEQFF. CDR3 in DNA: TGTGCCAGCAGCTTTCAAGGGACCTATGTGTACAATGAGCAGTTCTTC.

The sample holds many counts of this clonotype. J is TRBJ2-7 and V is TRBV7-2, with 9 bases that match TRBD2. This CDR3 contains 15 residues. CDR1 and CDR2 (germline): SGHTA, FQGNSA. Trimming at V came to 5 bases and at J to 2 bases, leaving 7 bases not matched to a gene. CDR3 loop: CASSNRLAATYEQYF. CDR3 nucleotide sequence: TGTGCCAGCAGCAACAGACTAGCGGCAACCTACGAGCAGTACTTC. Full variable domain (outside the CDR3, taken from reference TRBV7-2 and TRBJ2-7): GAGVSQSPSNKVTEKGKDVELRCDPISGHTALYWYRQSLGQGLEFLIYFQGNSAPDKSGLPSDRFSAERTGGSVSTLTIQRTQQEDSAVYLCASSNRLAATYEQYFGPGTRLTVT.

This clonotype was observed many times. One junction end disagrees with the germline gene, perhaps due to a read error. The rearrangement uses TRBV5-1 and TRBJ1-1; D call uncertain. CDR1 SGHRS and CDR2 YFSETQ come from the germline V gene. The CDR3 is 13 residues long. The CDR3, as DNA: TGTGCCAGCAGCTTAGGGAAGAACACTGAAGCTTTCTTT. Encoded protein: CASSLGKNTEAFF.

The chain's CDR3 is CSAPGQGRTDTQYF. The CDR3 DNA follows: TGCAGTGCTCCAGGACAGGGGAGGACAGATACGCAGTATTTT. This chain joins TRBV20-1 and TRBJ2-3; TRBD1 matches 9 bases. Germline V CDR1 and CDR2: DFQATT, SNEGSKA (reference sequence). The CDR3 extends over 14 amino acids. Trimming at V came to 5 bases and at J to 3 bases, leaving 6 bases not matched to a gene.

This clonotype showed up just a few times. The chain uses TRBV20-1 and TRBJ2-5; D is possibly TRBD2 (5 bases). Trimming shortened V by 0 bases and J by 6 bases, and 14 bases separated the two germline ends. CDR1 is DFQATT and CDR2 is SNEGSKA in the germline V gene (reference sequence). The CDR3 sequence is 14 residues long. The CDR3 spells CSAREDFGIQTQYF. Here the CDR3 DNA reads TGCAGTGCTAGAGAGGACTTTGGGATACAGACCCAGTACTTC.

Many counts were recorded for this clonotype. The V call is TRBV5-1, the J call TRBJ2-2, with D perhaps TRBD1 or TRBD2 (6 bases each). This CDR3 spans 16 amino acids. Germline V gene data show CDR1 as SGHRS and CDR2 as YFSETQ. V lost 4 bases, J lost 1 base, and 14 bases lay in between. This CDR3 reads CASSLRGTKNTGELFF. DNA of the CDR3: TGCGCCAGCAGCCTCCGCGGGACAAAGAACACCGGGGAGCTGTTTTTT. The whole variable domain, remainder taken from reference TRBV5-1 and TRBJ2-2, is KAGVTQTPRYLIKTRGQQVTLSCSPISGHRSVSWYQQTPGQGLQFLFEYFSETQRNKGNFPGRFSGRQFSNSRSEMNVSTLELGDSALYLCASSLRGTKNTGELFFGEGSRLTVL.

This clonotype was seen a handful of times. The rearrangement uses TRBV11-2 and TRBJ2-7; TRBD1 matches at 10 bases. Germline V gene sequence: CDR1 SGHAT, CDR2 FQNNGV. The CDR3 has 17 amino acids. Trimming removed 5 bases from V and 2 bases from J; junction bases left unmatched: 12. The DNA of the CDR3 is TGTGCCAGCAGCACACTCCGCGGACAGGGGGGAACCTACGAGCAGTACTTC. Its protein product is CASSTLRGQGGTYEQYF.

This clonotype has a count of ten or more. The chain joins TRBV5-1 to TRBJ2-2; D is possibly TRBD1 (5 bases). The CDR3 extends over 15 amino acids. Deletions cut 0 bases from V and 3 bases from J, with 9 bases between. Per the germline V gene, CDR1 is SGHRS and CDR2 is YFSETQ. In DNA form, the CDR3 reads TGCGCCAGCAGCTTGGGCAGGGCGGACACCGGGGAGCTGTTTTTT. Its translation: CASSLGRADTGELFF.

This clonotype was observed many times. V and J are TRBV5-6 and TRBJ1-1; D gene unclear. This CDR3 spans 12 amino acids. From germline, CDR1 is SGHDT and CDR2 YYEEEE. V lost 1 base to trimming and J lost 6 bases, with 7 bases between them. CDR3 DNA sequence: TGTGCCAGCAGCTTGTTCCCCGCTGAAGCTTTCTTT. Residues: CASSLFPAEAFF.

This clonotype was seen repeatedly, ten times or more. This chain joins TRBV4-3 and TRBJ1-2; the D gene is possibly TRBD1 (5 bases). Germline CDR1 is LGHNA and CDR2 is YSLEER. The V end lost 0 bases, the J end lost 8 bases, and 10 bases lay between the germline ends. The CDR3 runs 13 residues. The CDR3 DNA is TGCGCCAGCAGCCAAGACGACAGTCACGGCTACACCTTC. It translates to CASSQDDSHGYTF.

This rearrangement joins TRBV9 to TRBJ2-1; 13 nucleotides line up with TRBD2. The length of the CDR3 is 17 residues. Per germline, CDR1 SGDLS and CDR2 YYNGEE. Trimming removed 2 bases from V and 7 bases from J; junction bases left unmatched: 9. The CDR3 coding sequence is TGTGCCAGCAGCGTTCGACTAGCGGGAGGCCTTCTAAATGAGCAGTTCTTC. The encoded protein is CASSVRLAGGLLNEQFF.

This clonotype was counted ten times or more. CDR3 coding DNA: TGCAGTGCTAGTTTGGGCAGGGGTTACTACGAGCAGTACTTC. Amino acid sequence: CSASLGRGYYEQYF. The V and J genes are TRBV20-1 and TRBJ2-7; TRBD1 might be the D (6 bases). Germline V gene sequence: CDR1 DFQATT, CDR2 SNEGSKA (reference sequence). V lost 3 bases and J lost 3, with 15 bases in between. This CDR3 has 14 amino acids.

This clonotype has ten or more counts. The V gene is TRBV20-1, the J gene TRBJ1-6, with no clear D. CDR1 is DFQATT, CDR2 SNEGSKA, per germline (reference sequence). V gave up 5 bases and J gave up 0 bases, with 14 bases separating them. The CDR3 length is 16 residues. The CDR3 DNA is TGCAGTGCTTTTTTTCGACGGAGCTCCTATAATTCACCCCTCCACTTT. Amino acids: CSAFFRRSSYNSPLHF.

The table lists this clonotype with many counts. The chain couples TRBV12-3 or TRBV12-4 to TRBJ1-1; D is uncertain. The V and J ends lost 6 bases and 7 bases respectively, with 15 bases between them. CDR3 size: 13 residues. CDR3 DNA sequence: TGTGCCAGCAGCTACGGCCTCAGCCTTGAAGCTTTCTTT. It specifies CASSYGLSLEAFF.

This clonotype occurred many times. The chain recombines TRBV7-2 with TRBJ1-2; a possible D gene is TRBD1 (6 bases). Trimming took 2 bases from V and 6 from J, leaving 13 bases between them. This CDR3 contains 14 residues. Germline values: CDR1 SGHTA, CDR2 FQGNSA. The DNA for the CDR3 is TGTGCCAGCAGCTTAAGTCCAGGGGAGGATGGCTACACCTTC. Its protein is CASSLSPGEDGYTF.

The chain couples TRBV5-1 to TRBJ2-3; D is unresolved. Germline V CDR1 and CDR2: SGHRS, YFSETQ. This CDR3 has 16 residues. Deletions cut 0 bases from V and 0 bases from J, with 11 bases between. The CDR3 region is CASSLGAGPSTDTQYF. CDR3 nucleotides: TGCGCCAGCAGCTTGGGGGCAGGCCCGAGCACAGATACGCAGTATTTT.

Ten or more counts support this clonotype. The CDR3 region has the DNA TGTGCCAGCAGCTTGGGGACGCTCGATGAAAAACTGTTTTTT. It codes for CASSLGTLDEKLFF. The rearrangement uses TRBV5-6 and TRBJ1-4; D is undetermined. Germline V lookup: CDR1 SGHDT, CDR2 YYEEEE. The CDR3 covers 14 residues. The V end was cut by 0 bases, the J end by 6 bases, with 9 bases between. The entire variable domain, with the rest obtained from reference TRBV5-6 and TRBJ1-4, is as follows: DAGVTQSPTHLIKTRGQQVTLRCSPKSGHDTVSWYQQALGQGPQFIFQYYEEEERQRGNFPDRFSGHQFPNYSSELNVNALLLGDSALYLCASSLGTLDEKLFFGSGTQLSVL.

The rearrangement links TRBV10-1 to TRBJ2-3, with D tentatively TRBD2 (6 bases). CDR3 length: 16 residues. Germline CDR1 WNHNN, CDR2 SYGVQD (reference sequence). The V end was cut by 2 bases, the J end by 3 bases, with 15 bases between. The CDR3 nucleotides are TGCGCCAGCAGTGAGACCCCGGGAGCGACGACAGATACGCAGTATTTT. Amino acid sequence: CASSETPGATTDTQYF.

This clonotype was observed many times. This chain uses TRBV7-2 with TRBJ1-1; no clear D. The germline V and J ends were trimmed by 4 bases and 0 bases, with 15 bases remaining between them. CDR1 is SGHTA, CDR2 FQGNSA, per germline. The CDR3 consists of 16 residues. The CDR3, as DNA: TGTGCCAGCAGCTCCCCCGTGAGGGAGATGAACACTGAAGCTTTCTTT. It specifies CASSSPVREMNTEAFF.

The rearrangement joins TRBV28 to TRBJ2-7; possible D gene TRBD2, 5 bases. Germline CDR1 is MDHEN and CDR2 is SYDVKM. There are 19 residues in the CDR3. V dropped 1 base and J dropped 3 bases, with 25 bases sitting between them. Here the CDR3 reads CASSLFRSPSVARNYEQYF. Written as DNA, the CDR3 is TGTGCCAGCAGTTTATTCCGCTCGCCTTCGGTAGCGAGGAACTACGAGCAGTACTTC. The entire variable domain, with the rest obtained from reference TRBV28 and TRBJ2-7, is as follows: DVKVTQSSRYLVKRTGEKVFLECVQDMDHENMFWYRQDPGLGLRLIYFSYDVKMKEKGDIPEGYSVSREKKERFSLILESASTNQTSMYLCASSLFRSPSVARNYEQYFGPGTRLTVT.

Many counts were recorded for this clonotype. The V and J genes are TRBV6-1 and TRBJ1-3, with D unresolved. V shed 6 bases and J shed 3 bases, with 12 bases lying between them. Germline CDR1 MNHNS, CDR2 SASEGT. This CDR3 spans 14 amino acids. This CDR3 reads CASSQEAGGNTIYF. CDR3 nucleotide sequence: TGTGCCAGCAGCCAGGAGGCAGGTGGAAACACCATATATTTT.

This clonotype was detected ten times or more. CDR3 nucleotides: TGTGCCAGCAGTTGGTCCGGGACTAGCGGGGACGAGCAGTACTTC. Amino acid sequence: CASSWSGTSGDEQYF. This sequence joins TRBV12-3 or TRBV12-4 and TRBJ2-7; 13 bases match TRBD2. The CDR3 contains 15 residues. J lost 5 bases, V lost 4 bases, and 5 bases had no gene match.

At least ten counts were recorded for this clonotype. This chain links TRBV11-2 with TRBJ2-1, with D possibly TRBD2 on 6 matching bases. This CDR3 is built from 15 residues. CDR1 is SGHAT, CDR2 FQNNGV, per germline. Trimming shortened V by 5 bases and J by 5 bases, and 16 bases separated the two germline ends. The CDR3 sequence is CASSKNSGSNNEQFF. Here the CDR3 DNA reads TGTGCCAGCAGCAAGAACAGCGGGTCAAACAATGAGCAGTTCTTC. Based on the CDR3 plus reference TRBV11-2 and TRBJ2-1, the full variable domain is EAGVAQSPRYKIIEKRQSVAFWCNPISGHATLYWYQQILGQGPKLLIQFQNNGVVDDSQLPKDRFSAERLKGVDSTLKIQPAKLEDSAVYLCASSKNSGSNNEQFFGPGTRLTVL.